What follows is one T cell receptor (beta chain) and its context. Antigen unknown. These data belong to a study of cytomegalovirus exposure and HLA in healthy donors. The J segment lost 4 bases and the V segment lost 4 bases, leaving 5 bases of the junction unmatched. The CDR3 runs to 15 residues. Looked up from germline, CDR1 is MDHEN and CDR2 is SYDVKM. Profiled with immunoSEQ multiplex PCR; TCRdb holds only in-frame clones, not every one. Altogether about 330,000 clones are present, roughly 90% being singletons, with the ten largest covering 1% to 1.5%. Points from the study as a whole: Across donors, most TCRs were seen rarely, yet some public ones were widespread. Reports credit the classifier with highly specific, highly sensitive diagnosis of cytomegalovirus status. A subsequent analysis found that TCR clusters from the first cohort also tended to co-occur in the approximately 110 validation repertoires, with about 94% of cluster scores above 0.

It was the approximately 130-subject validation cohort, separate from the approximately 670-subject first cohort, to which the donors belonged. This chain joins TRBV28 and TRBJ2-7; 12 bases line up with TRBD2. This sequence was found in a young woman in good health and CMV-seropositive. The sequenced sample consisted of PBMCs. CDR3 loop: CASSSRTSGKYEQYF. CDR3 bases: TGTGCCAGCAGTTCTCGGACTAGCGGGAAGTACGAGCAGTACTTC.